The 2 T cell receptor beta chains listed next were all sequenced from one sample in a study of blood T cell repertoires in COVID-19. Assay: immunoSEQ multiplex PCR; the TCRdb copy retains only in-frame clones and omits some. The table lists more than 150,000 clones, roughly 87% of them singletons. Sequencing used peripheral blood. The receptors shown here come from a middle-aged woman with acute or convalescent COVID-19.

The chain uses TRBV6-5 and TRBJ1-1; 7 nucleotides match TRBD1. Germline V gene data show CDR1 as MNHEY and CDR2 as SVGAGI. This CDR3 is built from 14 residues. V was pared by 0 bases and J by 6 bases, with 4 bases of the junction left unmatched. The CDR3 is CASSYSGQPAEAFF. CDR3 coding DNA: TGTGCCAGCAGTTACTCGGGACAGCCCGCTGAAGCTTTCTTT.

The chain uses TRBV19 and TRBJ1-1; 8 nucleotides align to TRBD1. Per the germline V gene, CDR1 is LNHDA and CDR2 is SQIVND (reference sequence). This CDR3 has 14 residues. The J segment lost 3 bases and the V segment lost 10 bases, leaving 10 bases of the junction unmatched. CDR3 sequence (DNA): TGTGCCACTACATCCGGGACAGGTTACACTGAAGCTTTCTTT. It specifies CATTSGTGYTEAFF.